This TCR beta chain was recovered during a study of blood T cell repertoires in COVID-19. Turning to the study itself: Sources were T cells, B-cell-depleted T cells, or PBMCs; the material itself was cDNA or gDNA.

This CDR3 is built from 13 residues. The trim removed 6 bases at V and 8 bases at J, leaving 6 bases unmatched. As handled by the study authors: Amplification from reference gene primers served as the basis for estimated nucleated cell counts. Generated by immunoSEQ multiplex PCR, the TCRdb table keeps only in-frame clones and is missing some. That table is the source of V, J and clone size, and D and trimming were worked out from the DNA. The table shows 150,000 or so clones, with approximately 83% occurring only once. In this sample, this clone turned up once. The TCR originated in a man aged 60 to 75 with acute or convalescent COVID-19. Sequenced: peripheral blood. The chain combines TRBV12-3 or TRBV12-4 with TRBJ2-7; 11 bases line up with TRBD2. CDR3 loop: CASSAGLAAQQYF. The DNA for the CDR3 is TGTGCCAGCAGCGCGGGACTAGCGGCGCAGCAGTACTTC.